Sequencing of this TCR beta chain was carried out in a study of T cell responses to AZD1222 COVID-19 vaccine. Study results and limitations: Researchers took repertoire samples only after the peak T cell response had come. Donor demographics were predominantly white British with a female majority; clonal diversity may be underestimated.

This clone came up once. Its target is not known. TCRdb's table, derived via immunoSEQ multiplex PCR, lists solely in-frame clones and lacks some. Counted here are more than 75,000 clones, 85% to 95% occurring once; the ten biggest clones make up around 8%. The sequencing here drew on peripheral blood, taken 28 days after the second AZD1222 dose. This TCR came from an adult who received the AZD1222 COVID-19 vaccine.

The CDR3, as DNA: TGTGCCAGCAGCTCCCGGTGGGCGGGAGCGATCTACGAGCAGTACTTC. Translation gives CASSSRWAGAIYEQYF. The rearrangement links TRBV7-9 to TRBJ2-7; 7 bases line up with TRBD2. Germline CDR1 and CDR2: SEHNR and FQNEAQ (reference sequence). J was trimmed by 3 bases and V by 4 bases; bases with no gene match: 12. The CDR3 is made up of 16 amino acids. Based on the CDR3 plus reference TRBV7-9 and TRBJ2-7, the full variable domain is DTGVSQNPRHKITKRGQNVTFRCDPISEHNRLYWYRQTLGQGPEFLTYFQNEAQLEKSRLLSDRFSAERPKGSFSTLEIQRTEQGDSAMYLCASSSRWAGAIYEQYFGPGTRLTVT.